The 14 T cell receptor beta chains given below trace back to one sample, sequenced in a study of siplizumab effects on memory and regulatory T cells. The method was immunoSEQ multiplex PCR; TCRdb's version includes in-frame clones alone and lacks a portion of them. The repertoire holds some 46,000 clones, about 93% seen once, with more than 15% in the top ten. The sequencing input was CD8+ T cells sorted from blood. All receptors derive from a human donor in good health.

The chain is built from TRBV5-1 and TRBJ1-5, with D hard to call. The CDR3 contains 13 residues. With 0 bases removed from V and 4 bases from J, the gap between germline ends came to 5 bases. Looked up from germline, CDR1 is SGHRS and CDR2 is YFSETQ. CDR3 region: CASSLAGNQPQHF. The CDR3 DNA reads TGCGCCAGCAGCTTGGCCGGAAATCAGCCCCAGCATTTT.

V gene TRBV6-5 combines with J gene TRBJ2-7; 7 nucleotides match TRBD1. J lost 2 bases, V lost 6 bases, and 10 bases had no gene match. This CDR3 is built from 15 residues. Germline V CDR1 and CDR2: MNHEY, SVGAGI. DNA for the CDR3: TGTGCCAGCAGCGCATCCGGGACAGCAACCTACGAGCAGTACTTC. It encodes CASSASGTATYEQYF.

The chain joins TRBV29-1 to TRBJ1-2; D call uncertain. This CDR3 is built from 21 residues. The V and J ends lost 3 bases and 4 bases respectively, with 36 bases between them. CDR1 is SQVTM and CDR2 is ANQGSEA in the germline V gene. The DNA of the CDR3 is TGCAGCGTTGATGTTGGGTGGGCAGAGTGGAGTGGGATTGGGGTAAGCTATGGCTACACCTTC. Amino acid sequence: CSVDVGWAEWSGIGVSYGYTF.

The genes are TRBV5-2 and TRBJ2-1; TRBD2 reflects the table's D call only, with no check against the DNA. TRBV5-2 is a pseudogene locus. This CDR3 has 14 amino acids. CDR3 sequence: CASSQGGGLNEQFF. The CDR3 DNA reads TGCGCCAGCAGCCAAGGGGGAGGGCTAAATGAGCAGTTCTTC.

The chain couples TRBV5-4 to TRBJ1-1; D is undetermined. This CDR3 contains 14 residues. The V gene's germline CDR1 is SGHNT and CDR2 YYREEE (reference sequence). Trimming shortened V by 0 bases and J by 6 bases, and 12 bases separated the two germline ends. The CDR3 coding sequence is TGTGCCAGCAGCTTGGAGAGGGTTAAAGCTGAAGCTTTCTTT. This encodes CASSLERVKAEAFF. The whole variable domain, remainder taken from reference TRBV5-4 and TRBJ1-1, is ETGVTQSPTHLIKTRGQQVTLRCSSQSGHNTVSWYQQALGQGPQFIFQYYREEENGRGNFPPRFSGLQFPNYSSELNVNALELDDSALYLCASSLERVKAEAFFGQGTRLTVV.

The gene calls are TRBV13 and TRBJ2-7; unclear D gene. Germline V CDR1 and CDR2: PRHDT, FYEKMQ (reference sequence). V dropped 3 bases and J dropped 3 bases, with 9 bases sitting between them. The CDR3 extends over 13 amino acids. CDR3 DNA: TGTGCCAGCAGCTTGTCCGAAGACTACGAGCAGTACTTC. Protein: CASSLSEDYEQYF.

The chain couples TRBV4-2 to TRBJ2-7; no clear D. Trimming shortened V by 0 bases and J by 0 bases, and 21 bases separated the two germline ends. Germline CDR1 and CDR2: LGHNA and YNFKEQ. The CDR3 loop spans 19 amino acids. The CDR3 nucleotides read TGTGCCAGCAGCCAAGATTATAGGTTGGAAACGCTTTACTCCTACGAGCAGTACTTC. Its protein is CASSQDYRLETLYSYEQYF.

In DNA form, the CDR3 reads TGTGCCAGCAGCCCCCCCCTCCCGACAGGGGTCCACTATGGCTACACCTTC. Translating gives CASSPPLPTGVHYGYTF. The rearrangement links TRBV7-9 to TRBJ1-2; 8 nucleotides align to TRBD1. The CDR3 totals 17 residues. The V gene end was trimmed by 5 bases and the J gene end by 3 bases; junction bases not matched to a gene: 14. Germline V gene sequence: CDR1 SEHNR, CDR2 FQNEAQ (reference sequence).

Points on this clone: This same CDR3 is encoded by further DNA sequences in the sample. This chain joins TRBV25-1 and TRBJ2-2; 7 bases agree with TRBD1. With 3 bases clipped from V and 5 bases from J, the junction kept 9 bases outside the gene matches. Germline CDR1 and CDR2: MGHDK and SYGVNS. The CDR3 extends over 16 amino acids. The CDR3 bases are TGTGCCAGCAGTGACATGACAGGGTCTACGACCGGGGAGCTGTTTTTT. Its protein product is CASSDMTGSTTGELFF.

This clone was seen only once. The rearrangement links TRBV11-1 to TRBJ2-3; possible D gene TRBD2, 6 bases. V lost 3 bases and J 2 bases, leaving 18 bases between the germline ends. This CDR3 has 17 residues. Germline V gene lookup returns CDR1 SGHAT and CDR2 FQDESV (reference sequence). The CDR3 spells CASSFDSYGGNTDTQYF. The CDR3 DNA reads TGTGCCAGCAGCTTCGATAGTTATGGCGGGAACACAGATACGCAGTATTTT.

The chain joins TRBV2 to TRBJ1-5; D may be TRBD1 (6 bases). The germline V gene encodes CDR1 SNHLY and CDR2 FYNNEI. V gave up 3 bases and J gave up 4 bases, with 13 bases separating them. The CDR3 runs to 15 residues. CDR3 residues: CASSDLAGENQPQHF. In DNA, the CDR3 is TGTGCCAGCAGTGATTTGGCAGGGGAAAATCAGCCCCAGCATTTT.

V usage is TRBV27 and J usage is TRBJ2-5; no clear D. The J call may be in error: the DNA end matches TRBJ2-7 better. There are 14 residues in the CDR3. Germline assignment: CDR1 MNHEY and CDR2 SMNVEV (reference sequence). The chain's CDR3 is CASSPLWQDYEQYF. For the CDR3, the DNA is TGTGCCAGCAGTCCCCTTTGGCAGGACTACGAGCAGTACTTC.

The chain combines TRBV5-1 with TRBJ1-2; tentatively, D is TRBD1 (6 bases). Between the trimmed V and J ends, which lost 0 bases and 10 bases, there was a span of 22 bases. The germline CDR1 and CDR2 sequences are SGHRS and YFSETQ. The CDR3 is 16 amino acids. The CDR3 loop is CASSLVGQQVPSAYTF. The CDR3 bases are TGCGCCAGCAGCTTGGTAGGACAGCAAGTTCCTTCTGCCTACACCTTC.

The chain employs TRBV6-1 and TRBJ2-7; the D gene is possibly TRBD1 (6 bases). CDR1 MNHNS and CDR2 SASEGT come from the germline V gene. The CDR3 consists of 14 residues. With 7 bases removed from V and 3 bases from J, the gap between germline ends came to 16 bases. This CDR3 is CASNRDNHYYEQYF. The CDR3 nucleotides read TGTGCCAGCAACCGGGACAACCATTACTACGAGCAGTACTTC.